The 32 T cell receptor beta chains below all came from one sample that was sequenced in a study of cytomegalovirus exposure and HLA in healthy donors (dated by TCRdb to about 2017). Library prep was done by the immunoSEQ multiplex PCR assay. For the multiplex PCR, a mixture combining 60 forward primers for TCR Vbeta segments and 13 reverse primers for TCR Jbeta segments was used. TCRdb limited this immuneACCESS table to in-frame rearrangements with V and J called. A share of clones is missing; checked studies link under half to unresolved V genes, and the rest is unexplained. In all, the sample holds about 120,000 clones, and roughly 82% of those were seen once. The biggest ten clones account for 2.5% to 3.5% of the sample. The sample comprised PBMCs. The receptor set was obtained from a woman aged 40 to 55 in good health and CMV-seropositive.

This clone was seen more than once but under ten times. This chain joins TRBV7-9 and TRBJ1-4, with TRBD1 matching over 9 bases. CDR1 SEHNR and CDR2 FQNEAQ come from the germline V gene (reference sequence). There are 15 residues in the CDR3. Trimming cost V 5 bases and J 8 bases; bases outside gene matches: 9. The DNA for the CDR3 is TGTGCCAGCAGCCCCGAGGGACAGGGAGGCGAAAAACTGTTTTTT. Amino acid sequence: CASSPEGQGGEKLFF.

The chain carries TRBV6-5 and TRBJ2-1, with TRBD1 as a possible D gene (6 bases). The germline V gene has CDR1 MNHEY and CDR2 SVGAGI. The V end lost 0 bases, the J end lost 5 bases, and 8 bases lay between the germline ends. The CDR3 contains 14 residues. This CDR3 is CASSYSNRDNEQFF. The CDR3 DNA follows: TGTGCCAGCAGTTACTCGAACAGGGACAATGAGCAGTTCTTC.

V usage is TRBV13 and J usage is TRBJ2-5; 8 bases are a match to TRBD1. Trimming cost V 5 bases and J 2 bases; bases outside gene matches: 4. Germline V CDR1 and CDR2: PRHDT, FYEKMQ (reference sequence). The length of the CDR3 is 14 residues. CDR3 DNA: TGTGCCAGCAGCGCCCGGGACAGGCAAGAGACCCAGTACTTC. Translated: CASSARDRQETQYF. The whole variable domain, remainder taken from reference TRBV13 and TRBJ2-5, is AAGVIQSPRHLIKEKRETATLKCYPIPRHDTVYWYQQGPGQDPQFLISFYEKMQSDKGSIPDRFSAQQFSDYHSELNMSSLELGDSALYFCASSARDRQETQYFGPGTRLLVL.

This clone was seen a few times. The chain employs TRBV29-1 and TRBJ1-2; D unresolved. Germline V gene lookup returns CDR1 SQVTM and CDR2 ANQGSEA. V was trimmed by 7 bases and J by 7 bases, leaving 19 bases between them. CDR3 length equals 13 residues. The CDR3 bases are TGCAGCGCCGAGGTCACGGGGTTTAGTGGCTACACCTTC. Protein product: CSAEVTGFSGYTF.

The V and J genes are TRBV2 and TRBJ1-4; tentatively, D is TRBD1 (5 bases). The germline gives CDR1 SNHLY, CDR2 FYNNEI. V lost 7 bases, J lost 8 bases, and 14 bases lay in between. The CDR3 has 13 residues. CDR3 bases: TGTGCCAGCACCCTCGGGACTGGAGAAAAACTGTTTTTT. This translates into CASTLGTGEKLFF.

The V gene is TRBV7-9, the J gene TRBJ2-1; 7 bases are shared with TRBD2. V was clipped by 1 base and J by 8 bases; unmatched bases: 17. The CDR3 has 18 amino acids. Germline values: CDR1 SEHNR, CDR2 FQNEAQ (reference sequence). The CDR3 DNA is TGTGCCAGCAGCTTAGGCCTGGGACTACATCCTCCTAACGATGAGCAGTTCTTC. This codes for CASSLGLGLHPPNDEQFF.

J is TRBJ2-5 and V is TRBV30; 10 bases match TRBD1. Germline CDR1 GTSNPN, CDR2 SVGIG (reference sequence). The CDR3 runs to 14 residues. V shed 5 bases and J 5 bases; nucleotides not matched to a gene: 8. As DNA, the CDR3 is TGTGCCTGGGATCGACAGGGGGCGTTTGAGACCCAGTACTTC. This sequence encodes CAWDRQGAFETQYF.

V and J are TRBV6-1 and TRBJ1-5; 7 nucleotides agree with TRBD1. The CDR3 spans 14 residues. In germline, CDR1 is MNHNS, CDR2 SASEGT. J lost 7 bases, V lost 7 bases, and 10 bases had no gene match. The CDR3 region is CASMTRQGGQPQHF. The DNA for the CDR3 is TGTGCCAGCATGACTAGACAGGGCGGCCAGCCCCAGCATTTT.

This chain uses TRBV6-5 with TRBJ1-6, with 7 bases that match TRBD1. Per the germline V gene, CDR1 is MNHEY and CDR2 is SVGAGI. The trim removed 6 bases at V and 9 bases at J, leaving 5 bases unmatched. The CDR3 consists of 13 residues. The CDR3 protein is CASSPDRVSPLHF. The DNA of the CDR3 is TGTGCCAGCAGCCCCGACAGGGTTTCACCCCTCCACTTT.

The rearrangement uses TRBV6-1 and TRBJ2-1; TRBD2 matches at 8 bases. Germline loops: CDR1 MNHNS, CDR2 SASEGT. This CDR3 region has 16 residues. V dropped 2 bases and J dropped 1; count of bases not matched to a gene: 4. CDR3 sequence reads: CASSEWGGGSYNEQFF. The CDR3 coding sequence is TGTGCCAGCAGTGAATGGGGCGGGGGGTCCTACAATGAGCAGTTCTTC.

This chain joins TRBV18 and TRBJ1-3, with D unclear. Germline CDR1 and CDR2: KGHSH and LQKENI. V gave up 5 bases and J gave up 4 bases, with 27 bases separating them. The CDR3 loop spans 19 amino acids. CDR3 region: CASSTIAPMIQSIGNTIYF. DNA for the CDR3: TGTGCCAGCTCAACCATAGCACCGATGATACAATCGATAGGAAACACCATATATTTT.

The chain joins TRBV7-2 to TRBJ1-2; 7 bases are shared with TRBD1. The CDR3 has 13 residues. V trimming: 5 bases; J trimming: 3 bases; junction bases outside the gene matches: 3. Germline values: CDR1 SGHTA, CDR2 FQGNSA. This chain's CDR3 is CASSQGQYYGYTF. The CDR3 DNA reads as TGTGCCAGCAGCCAGGGACAGTACTATGGCTACACCTTC.

The chain has TRBV7-3 and TRBJ1-1, with a possible D match to TRBD1 (5 bases). Germline lookup yields CDR1 SGHTA and CDR2 FQGTGA. The CDR3 has 16 residues. Trimming shortened V by 3 bases and J by 2 bases, and 16 bases separated the two germline ends. CDR3 region: CASSFTGETGNTEAFF. CDR3 nucleotides: TGTGCCAGCAGCTTTACGGGGGAAACAGGCAACACTGAAGCTTTCTTT.

The CDR3 loop is CASSRQGFNQPQHF. In nucleotides, the CDR3 is TGTGCCAGCAGCCGACAGGGGTTCAATCAGCCCCAGCATTTT. V is TRBV11-2 and J is TRBJ1-5; 8 nucleotides align to TRBD1. Germline CDR1 SGHAT, CDR2 FQNNGV. Germline trimming cut 5 bases from V and 3 bases from J; bases unmatched to any gene: 3. There are 14 residues in the CDR3. The entire variable domain, with the rest obtained from reference TRBV11-2 and TRBJ1-5, is as follows: EAGVAQSPRYKIIEKRQSVAFWCNPISGHATLYWYQQILGQGPKLLIQFQNNGVVDDSQLPKDRFSAERLKGVDSTLKIQPAKLEDSAVYLCASSRQGFNQPQHFGDGTRLSIL.

CDR3 coding DNA: TGTGCCGGATACAGGACTGAAGCTTTCTTT. It specifies CAGYRTEAFF. The V and J genes are TRBV30 and TRBJ1-1; D might be TRBD1 (5 bases). The CDR3 extends over 10 amino acids. Germline loops: CDR1 GTSNPN, CDR2 SVGIG (reference sequence). Trimming took 8 bases from V and 5 from J, leaving 9 bases between them.

This chain uses TRBV18 with TRBJ1-1, with TRBD1 as a possible D gene (5 bases). Germline V CDR1 and CDR2: KGHSH, LQKENI. Trimming left V 1 base short and J 5 bases short, with 8 bases between. The CDR3 runs 13 residues. The CDR3 here is CASSPLQGTEAFF. For the CDR3, the DNA is TGTGCCAGCTCACCACTCCAGGGAACTGAAGCTTTCTTT. Supplemented by reference TRBV18 and TRBJ1-1, the full variable domain reads NAGVMQNPRHLVRRRGQEARLRCSPMKGHSHVYWYRQLPEEGLKFMVYLQKENIIDESGMPKERFSAEFPKEGPSILRIQQVVRGDSAAYFCASSPLQGTEAFFGQGTRLTVV.

V and J are TRBV7-9 and TRBJ2-1, with 7 bases identical to TRBD2. This CDR3 has 15 residues. V dropped 5 bases and J dropped 1; count of bases not matched to a gene: 5. Germline assignment: CDR1 SEHNR and CDR2 FQNEAQ (reference sequence). The CDR3 loop reads CASSPGLVSYNEQFF. The CDR3 nucleotides are TGTGCCAGCAGCCCCGGACTAGTTTCCTACAATGAGCAGTTCTTC.

By sample fraction, this clone is medium-sized (0.01 to 0.1%). V gene TRBV5-5 combines with J gene TRBJ2-7; 11 bases agree with TRBD2. The V gene's germline CDR1 is SGHKS and CDR2 YYEKEE (reference sequence). This CDR3 region has 16 residues. Trimming took 4 bases from V and 2 from J; bases not matched to a gene: 8. Written as DNA, the CDR3 is TGTGCCAGCAGCCCCTTACTAGCGGGGGCGACCTACGAGCAGTACTTC. Translating it yields CASSPLLAGATYEQYF.

The chain is built from TRBV5-6 and TRBJ1-5; TRBD1 might be the D (6 bases). The CDR3 sequence is 15 residues long. CDR1 is SGHDT and CDR2 is YYEEEE in the germline V gene. V lost 2 bases and J 0 bases, leaving 9 bases between the germline ends. CDR3 DNA sequence: TGTGCCAGCAGCTTAAGGGGGATTAGCAATCAGCCCCAGCATTTT. Encoded protein: CASSLRGISNQPQHF.

The V and J genes are TRBV4-3 and TRBJ1-2; 9 bases map to TRBD1. There are 15 residues in the CDR3. The junction had 9 bases not matched to a gene; V was cut back by 3 bases and J by 7 bases. CDR1 is LGHNA, CDR2 YSLEER, per germline. Written as DNA, the CDR3 is TGCGCCAGCAGCCAGGGGACAGGGCGGAATGCTGGCTACACCTTC. Its protein is CASSQGTGRNAGYTF.

The J gene is TRBJ2-1, the V gene TRBV7-6, with 13 nucleotides matching TRBD2. CDR3 length: 16 amino acids. V shed 5 bases and J 2 bases; nucleotides not matched to a gene: 3. Per germline, CDR1 SGHVS and CDR2 FNYEAQ. The CDR3 DNA reads as TGTGCCAGCAGCCCAGGACTAGCGGGAGCCTACAATGAGCAGTTCTTC. This codes for CASSPGLAGAYNEQFF.

The chain couples TRBV30 to TRBJ1-5; D unclear. Per germline, CDR1 GTSNPN and CDR2 SVGIG (reference sequence). This CDR3 region has 12 residues. Trimming took 3 bases from V and 8 from J, leaving 11 bases between them. The CDR3 DNA reads as TGTGCCTGGAGCGACACAATGGAGCCCCAGCATTTT. Protein: CAWSDTMEPQHF.

The chain carries TRBV9 and TRBJ2-7; possible D gene TRBD2, 6 bases. Trimming left V 3 bases short and J 10 bases short, with 11 bases between. Germline V gene data show CDR1 as SGDLS and CDR2 as YYNGEE. This CDR3 has 11 amino acids. DNA of the CDR3: TGTGCCAGCAGCGCCGGGGGATTACAGTACTTC. Translation: CASSAGGLQYF.

This clone was seen more than once but under ten times. This rearrangement joins TRBV19 to TRBJ1-1; D possibly corresponds to TRBD1 (5 bases). Germline CDR1 LNHDA, CDR2 SQIVND (reference sequence). The CDR3 runs 15 residues. V dropped 6 bases and J dropped 2 bases, with 16 bases sitting between them. CDR3 coding DNA: TGTGCCAGTAGGCAGGGCGGCGGCGGAAACACTGAAGCTTTCTTT. As protein: CASRQGGGGNTEAFF.

The V call is TRBV2, the J call TRBJ2-2, with D possibly TRBD2 on 5 matching bases. The V end lost 7 bases, the J end lost 1 base, and 10 bases lay between the germline ends. Germline CDR1 and CDR2: SNHLY and FYNNEI. The CDR3 runs 14 residues. CDR3 nucleotides: TGTGCCAGCAAGAACGGGGTGAACACCGGGGAGCTGTTTTTT. This codes for CASKNGVNTGELFF.

The rearrangement joins TRBV19 to TRBJ1-6; no definite D call. CDR1 and CDR2 from the germline V gene are LNHDA and SQIVND (reference sequence). V was trimmed by 3 bases and J by 7 bases, leaving 10 bases between them. This CDR3 is built from 14 residues. CDR3 nucleotide sequence: TGTGCCAGTAGTATTTACAGTGAGAATTCACCCCTCCACTTT. Translated: CASSIYSENSPLHF.

This clone has a single count. This chain joins TRBV30 and TRBJ2-1; 8 bases fit TRBD1. In germline, CDR1 is GTSNPN, CDR2 SVGIG (reference sequence). CDR3 length: 13 amino acids. The V and J ends lost 0 bases and 6 bases, in that order; junction bases with no gene match: 1. The CDR3 DNA reads TGTGCCTGGAGTGTAGACAGGGGCAATGAGCAGTTCTTC. It translates to CAWSVDRGNEQFF.

The V gene is TRBV5-8, the J gene TRBJ2-5; 8 bases match TRBD1. Losses at the gene ends were 3 bases for V and 2 bases for J; bases not matched to a gene: 3. Germline V gene data show CDR1 as SGHTS and CDR2 as YDEGEE. The CDR3 is 14 residues long. The CDR3 here is CASSWRQGQETQYF. The DNA for the CDR3 is TGTGCCAGCAGCTGGAGACAGGGGCAAGAGACCCAGTACTTC.

This chain connects TRBV4-2 to TRBJ2-1; 13 bases line up with TRBD2. Looked up from germline, CDR1 is LGHNA and CDR2 is YNFKEQ. The CDR3 sequence is 15 residues long. V shed 4 bases and J 6 bases; nucleotides not matched to a gene: 3. CDR3 nucleotides: TGTGCCAGCAGCCTCGGACTAGCGGGAGTCAATGAGCAGTTCTTC. It translates to CASSLGLAGVNEQFF.

The genes are TRBV6-5 and TRBJ2-1; 13 nucleotides line up with TRBD2. CDR3 size: 15 residues. In germline, CDR1 is MNHEY, CDR2 SVGAGI. V trimming: 6 bases; J trimming: 8 bases; junction bases outside the gene matches: 7. This CDR3 reads CASRTLAGGRDEQFF. Here the CDR3 DNA reads TGTGCCAGCAGAACACTAGCGGGGGGGCGCGATGAGCAGTTCTTC.

The chain carries TRBV28 and TRBJ2-1; 8 bases agree with TRBD1. V was pared by 3 bases and J by 6 bases, with 1 base of the junction left unmatched. Germline V gives CDR1 MDHEN, CDR2 SYDVKM. The CDR3 spans 13 residues. The CDR3 bases are TGTGCCAGCAGTTTTGGGACAGGCAATGAGCAGTTCTTC. It specifies CASSFGTGNEQFF.

This clone was counted between two and nine times. J is TRBJ1-2 and V is TRBV19, with 10 bases fitting TRBD1. V shed 4 bases and J 8 bases; nucleotides not matched to a gene: 4. The CDR3 consists of 13 residues. Germline CDR1 reads LNHDA; CDR2 reads SQIVND (reference sequence). CDR3 sequence: CASSTPGQGGYTF. CDR3 DNA: TGTGCCAGTAGTACCCCGGGACAGGGGGGCTACACCTTC. Combining the CDR3 with reference TRBV19 and TRBJ1-2 gives the whole variable domain DGGITQSPKYLFRKEGQNVTLSCEQNLNHDAMYWYRQDPGQGLRLIYYSQIVNDFQKGDIAEGYSVSREKKESFPLTVTSAQKNPTAFYLCASSTPGQGGYTFGSGTRLTVV.